This is a list of T cell receptor beta chains from one sample in a study of regulatory T cells in long-lasting Graves disease. TCRdb passed the multiplex PCR reads through MiXCR, listing each CDR3 protein once. Altogether roughly 400,000 distinct CDR3 sequences are present, around 20% being singletons, with the ten largest covering around 21%. Sequencing was performed on peripheral blood mononuclear cells (PBMCs), taken when the disease was refractory, from a patient treated with antithyroid drugs. These TCRs come from a female donor with Graves disease. Both conserved end residues are trimmed from each CDR3.

>TRBV27
ASSLSRRGTDTQY
>TRBV4-3
ASSQEGGTNYGYT
>TRBV11-2
ASSAGTGINQPQH
>TRBV6-2/TRBV6-3
ASTRLAAGGVLYEQY
>TRBV27
ASSPQGAVTEAF
>TRBV2
ASGRVYEQY
>TRBV30
AWSENQPQH
>TRBV29-1
SVQAEKLF
>TRBV6-1
ASSTMPYNDSPLH
>TRBV20-1
SGSRSPNTEAF
>TRBV30
AWSRTSGAGELF
>TRBV24-1
ATSGGQKNYGYT
>TRBV4-1
ASSPSEGLETQY
>TRBV11-2
ASSLRLAGASEQY
>TRBV28
ASSRTGGDEKLF
>TRBV27
ASSPLYNSYEQY
>TRBV24-1
ATRPGQSYNEQF
>TRBV18
ASSPGGNEQF
>TRBV19
ASSIGSTGRWNTEAF
>TRBV6-1
ASSEPGRLVGAYEQY
>TRBV7-2
ASSLDGRGPGELF
>TRBV7-2
ASSLSGNRADTQY
>TRBV7-2
ASSPKTAYEYSNQPQH
>TRBV5-1
ASSLDSPNTEAF
>TRBV5-1
ASSRTAMNTEAF
>TRBV6-9
ASSYGRRVDQETQY
>TRBV19
ASSIESIWTAPGEQY
>TRBV6-2/TRBV6-3
ASTQTRGRDTQY
>TRBV7-2
ASGLAGDYNEQF
>TRBV20-1
SARSADRALYEQY
>TRBV20-1
SARDGVAGPWEQY
>TRBV7-9
ASSPNRGEWSYEQY
>TRBV20-1
SAAMSGGSSYEQY
>TRBV2
ATPGASPPSTDTQY
>TRBV19
ASSMSGQGYTVELF
>TRBV12-3/TRBV12-4
ASSLSAGNTGELF
>TRBV5-1
ASSESPGTGETYEQY
>TRBV4-3
ASSQERGYGYT
>TRBV25-1
ASSAGTGGDQPQH
>TRBV20-1
SAEGNMNTEAF
>TRBV19
ASTPTSRATGELF
>TRBV5-1
ASSLAPGPNTEAF
>TRBV6-5
ASSYIGLARTSYEQY
>TRBV12-3/TRBV12-4
ASRPSGSNYGYT
>TRBV7-8
ASSLALGGYEQY
>TRBV19
ASSGGASSATNEKLF
>TRBV12-5
ASGHGGGFYEQY
>TRBV30
AWNTGQLNYGYT
>TRBV18
ASSPQTGRTGELF
>TRBV28
ASSKDGKETQY
>TRBV7-2
ASSPGRGSTEAF
>TRBV29-1
SVEVLSRQRGAQY